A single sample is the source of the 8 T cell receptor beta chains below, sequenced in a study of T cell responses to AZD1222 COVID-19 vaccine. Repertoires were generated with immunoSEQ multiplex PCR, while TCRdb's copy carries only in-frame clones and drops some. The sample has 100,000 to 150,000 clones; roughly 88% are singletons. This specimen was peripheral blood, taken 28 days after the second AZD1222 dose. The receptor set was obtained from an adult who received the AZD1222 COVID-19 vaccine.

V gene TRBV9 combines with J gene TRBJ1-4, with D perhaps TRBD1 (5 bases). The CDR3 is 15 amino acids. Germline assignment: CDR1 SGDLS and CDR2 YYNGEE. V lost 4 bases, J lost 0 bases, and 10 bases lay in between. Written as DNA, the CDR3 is TGTGCCAGCAGCTCCGGGGGGGCAACTAATGAAAAACTGTTTTTT. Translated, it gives CASSSGGATNEKLFF.

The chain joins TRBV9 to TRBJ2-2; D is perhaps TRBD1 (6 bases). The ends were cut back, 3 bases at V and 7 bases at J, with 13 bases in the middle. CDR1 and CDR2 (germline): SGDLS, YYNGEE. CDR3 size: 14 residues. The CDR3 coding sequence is TGTGCCAGCAGCGCCCGGACAGCGGTCGGGGAGCTGTTTTTT. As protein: CASSARTAVGELFF.

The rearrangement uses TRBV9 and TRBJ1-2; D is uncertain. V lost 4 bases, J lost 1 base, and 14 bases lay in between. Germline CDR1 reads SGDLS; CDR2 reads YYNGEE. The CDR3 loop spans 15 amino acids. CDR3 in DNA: TGTGCCAGCAGCCTCGACCGCCACATTAACTATGGCTACACCTTC. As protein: CASSLDRHINYGYTF.

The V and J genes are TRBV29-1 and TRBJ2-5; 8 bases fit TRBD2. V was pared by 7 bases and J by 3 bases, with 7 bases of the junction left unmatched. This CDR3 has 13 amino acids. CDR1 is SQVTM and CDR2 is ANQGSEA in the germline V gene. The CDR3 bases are TGCAGCGCGGGGGGGCCAGCGAAAGAGACCCAGTACTTC. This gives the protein CSAGGPAKETQYF. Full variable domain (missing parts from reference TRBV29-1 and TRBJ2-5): SAVISQKPSRDICQRGTSLTIQCQVDSQVTMMFWYRQQPGQSLTLIATANQGSEATYESGFVIDKFPISRPNLTFSTLTVSNMSPEDSSIYLCSAGGPAKETQYFGPGTRLLVL.

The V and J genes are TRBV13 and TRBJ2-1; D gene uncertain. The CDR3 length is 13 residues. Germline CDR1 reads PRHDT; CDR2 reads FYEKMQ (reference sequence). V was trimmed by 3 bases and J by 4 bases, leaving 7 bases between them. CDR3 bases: TGTGCCAGCAGCTTGGAAAGGTACAATGAGCAGTTCTTC. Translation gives CASSLERYNEQFF.

The CDR3 protein is CASSRRTGDSNQPQHF. DNA of the CDR3: TGTGCCAGCAGCCGACGGACAGGGGATAGCAATCAGCCCCAGCATTTT. J is TRBJ1-5 and V is TRBV6-2 or TRBV6-3; 9 bases map to TRBD1. J gave up 0 bases and V 6 bases, and 6 bases lay outside the gene matches. Per germline, CDR1 MNHEY and CDR2 SVGEGT. This CDR3 contains 16 residues.

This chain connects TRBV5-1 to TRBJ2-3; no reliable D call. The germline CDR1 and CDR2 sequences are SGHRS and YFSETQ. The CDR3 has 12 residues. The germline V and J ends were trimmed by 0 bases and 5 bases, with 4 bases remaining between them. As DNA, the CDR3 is TGCGCCAGCAGCTTGGCCCAAGATACGCAGTATTTT. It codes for CASSLAQDTQYF.

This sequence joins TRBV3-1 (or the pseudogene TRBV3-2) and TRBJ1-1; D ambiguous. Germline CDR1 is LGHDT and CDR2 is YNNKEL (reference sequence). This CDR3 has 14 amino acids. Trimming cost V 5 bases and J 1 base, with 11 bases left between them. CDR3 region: CASSVSSWNTEAFF. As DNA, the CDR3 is TGTGCCAGCAGCGTCTCGAGCTGGAACACTGAAGCTTTCTTT.